A selection of T cell receptor beta chains follows, all from one sample in a study of regulatory T cells in long-lasting Graves disease. Each CDR3 protein is one row after TCRdb ran MiXCR on the multiplex PCR reads. This sample has 400,000 to 500,000 distinct CDR3 sequences, with approximately 22% found just once. The sequences come from peripheral blood mononuclear cells (PBMCs), collected when the disease was refractory, from a patient treated with antithyroid drugs. The receptor set was obtained from a female donor with Graves disease. CDR3s include the opening cysteine and the closing phenylalanine or tryptophan. A D gene is named only where the DNA matches it firmly. Clone sizes are given selectively: once, few, many, or a class where the clone is expanded.

v_gene,abundance,d_gene,j_gene,CDR3aa,CDR3nt
TRBV28,many,TRBD2,TRBJ2-7,CASRGGDGPYEQYF,TGTGCCAGCAGGGGAGGGGACGGACCCTACGAGCAGTACTTC
TRBV28,few,-,TRBJ2-7,CASSTDSTFGEQYF,TGTGCCAGCAGTACAGACTCCACCTTTGGCGAGCAGTACTTC
TRBV20-1,many,-,TRBJ2-4,CSARETVQYF,TGCAGTGCTAGGGAGACGGTACAGTACTTC
TRBV29-1,-,-,TRBJ2-3,CSVTDTQYF,TGCAGCGTCACAGATACGCAGTATTTT
TRBV28,many,TRBD2,TRBJ2-7,CASSPSGTYEQYF,TGTGCCAGCAGTCCTAGCGGGACCTACGAGCAGTACTTC
TRBV28,many,-,TRBJ1-1,CASTLGGGEAFF,TGTGCCAGCACTCTGGGGGGTGGTGAAGCTTTCTTT
TRBV5-1,few,-,TRBJ2-5,CASSYGQRETQYF,TGCGCCAGCAGCTACGGACAGAGGGAGACCCAGTACTTC
TRBV12-3/TRBV12-4,few,TRBD2,TRBJ2-1,CASSPSFGRRNEQFF,TGTGCCAGCAGCCCCTCTTTCGGGAGGAGAAATGAGCAGTTCTTC
TRBV3-1,-,-,TRBJ2-2,CASSPQGGGSGELFF,TGTGCCAGCAGCCCACAAGGAGGGGGCAGCGGGGAGCTGTTTTTT
TRBV9,-,-,TRBJ2-2,CASSVGRGKGTGELFF,TGTGCCAGCAGCGTAGGACGGGGTAAAGGCACCGGGGAGCTGTTTTTT
TRBV29-1,-,-,TRBJ2-1,CSVTRNEQFF,TGCAGCGTAACTCGAAATGAGCAGTTCTTC
TRBV25-1,-,-,TRBJ2-1,CASSSTKGLSYNEQFF,TGTGCCAGCAGTTCTACGAAAGGGCTCTCCTACAATGAGCAGTTCTTC
TRBV11-2,-,-,TRBJ2-3,CASTPYTDTQYF,TGTGCCAGCACCCCATACACAGATACGCAGTATTTT
TRBV29-1,-,-,TRBJ2-7,CSIARGYEQYF,TGCAGCATTGCCAGGGGCTACGAGCAGTACTTC
TRBV6-5,few,-,TRBJ2-7,CASSYLSGSYEQYF,TGTGCCAGCAGTTACTTAAGCGGATCCTACGAGCAGTACTTC
TRBV11-1,few,-,TRBJ2-1,CASSVIHEQFF,TGTGCCAGCAGCGTCATTCATGAGCAGTTCTTC
TRBV6-9,-,-,TRBJ1-4,CASSFVAVYEKLFF,TGTGCCAGCAGTTTCGTGGCTGTCTATGAAAAACTGTTTTTT
TRBV6-1,many,-,TRBJ2-2,CASSEARGMNTGELFF,TGTGCCAGCAGTGAAGCGCGCGGGATGAACACCGGGGAGCTGTTTTTT
TRBV28,many,TRBD1,TRBJ2-2,CASSLGGRQGKLFF,TGTGCCAGCAGTTTAGGGGGACGACAGGGGAAGCTGTTTTTT
TRBV9,few,-,TRBJ2-7,CASSNGIGGLDEQYF,TGTGCCAGCAGCAACGGGATAGGAGGGCTCGACGAGCAGTACTTC
TRBV11-1,many,TRBD1,TRBJ2-5,CASSLPGGAGETQYF,TGTGCCAGCAGCCTCCCAGGGGGCGCGGGGGAGACCCAGTACTTC
TRBV27,few,-,TRBJ1-6,CATPPPTGPPYNSPLHF,TGTGCCACCCCCCCGCCTACCGGGCCCCCCTATAATTCACCCCTCCACTTT
TRBV3-1,many,TRBD2,TRBJ2-5,CASSLIRTSGETQYF,TGTGCCAGCAGCCTGATTCGGACTAGCGGGGAGACCCAGTACTTC
TRBV27,many,TRBD1,TRBJ1-2,CASSPTGYYGYTF,TGTGCCAGCAGTCCGACAGGGTACTATGGCTACACCTTC
TRBV9,-,TRBD1,TRBJ2-7,CASSPSTGLGYEQYF,TGTGCCAGCAGCCCCTCGACAGGGTTGGGGTACGAGCAGTACTTC